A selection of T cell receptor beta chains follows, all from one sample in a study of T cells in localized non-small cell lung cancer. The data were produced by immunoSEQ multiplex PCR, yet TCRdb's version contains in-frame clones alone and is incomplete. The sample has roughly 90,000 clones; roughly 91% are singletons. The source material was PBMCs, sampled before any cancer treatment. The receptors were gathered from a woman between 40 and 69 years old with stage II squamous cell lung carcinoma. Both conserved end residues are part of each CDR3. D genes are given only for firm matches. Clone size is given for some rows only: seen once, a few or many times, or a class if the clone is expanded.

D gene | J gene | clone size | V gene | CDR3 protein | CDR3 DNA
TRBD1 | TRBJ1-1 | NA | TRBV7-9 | CASSNRDRVRGTEAFF | TGTGCCAGCAGCAACCGGGACAGGGTGAGGGGCACTGAAGCTTTCTTT
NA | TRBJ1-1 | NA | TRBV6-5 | CASSYGSIGSTEAFF | TGTGCCAGCAGTTACGGTTCTATAGGGAGCACTGAAGCTTTCTTT
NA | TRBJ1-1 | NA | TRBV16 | CASSQLTGKVTEAFF | TGTGCCAGCAGCCAATTGACCGGGAAGGTTACTGAAGCTTTCTTT
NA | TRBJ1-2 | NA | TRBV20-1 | CSARQGNGYTF | TGCAGTGCTAGGCAGGGGAATGGCTACACCTTC
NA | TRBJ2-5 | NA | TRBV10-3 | CAISESRVQTQYF | TGTGCCATCAGTGAGTCCAGGGTACAGACCCAGTACTTC
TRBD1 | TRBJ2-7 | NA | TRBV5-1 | CASSHTGGNPRSEQYF | TGCGCCAGCAGCCATACAGGGGGCAACCCGAGAAGCGAGCAGTACTTC
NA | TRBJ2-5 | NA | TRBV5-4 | CASSPDPGGGETQYF | TGTGCCAGCAGCCCCGACCCAGGGGGAGGAGAGACCCAGTACTTC
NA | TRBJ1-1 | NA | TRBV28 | CASSSPYMNTEAFF | TGTGCCAGCAGTTCCCCGTATATGAACACTGAAGCTTTCTTT
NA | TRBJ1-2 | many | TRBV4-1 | CASSHLTTSGPPEGYTF | TGCGCCAGCAGCCACTTGACCACTTCCGGGCCCCCTGAGGGCTACACCTTC
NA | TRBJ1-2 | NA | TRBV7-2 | CASSQGGGYGYTF | TGTGCCAGCAGCCAAGGAGGGGGTTATGGCTACACCTTC
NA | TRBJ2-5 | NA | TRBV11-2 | CASSLDPERTQYF | TGTGCCAGCAGCTTAGATCCGGAGCGGACCCAGTACTTC
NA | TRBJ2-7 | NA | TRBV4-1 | CASSQGAGSPREQYF | TGCGCCAGCAGCCAAGGGGCAGGGTCTCCTCGCGAGCAGTACTTC
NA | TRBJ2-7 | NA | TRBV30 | CAWSEQVTGQYF | TGTGCCTGGAGTGAGCAGGTTACGGGGCAGTACTTC
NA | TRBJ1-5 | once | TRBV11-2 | CASSLGDYSNQPQHF | TGTGCCAGCAGCTTAGGGGACTATAGCAATCAGCCCCAGCATTTT
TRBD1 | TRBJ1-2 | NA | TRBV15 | CATSRPGTGLINYGYTF | TGTGCCACCAGCAGACCAGGGACAGGGTTGATTAACTATGGCTACACCTTC
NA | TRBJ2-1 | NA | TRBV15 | CATRRIQGALYNEQFF | TGTGCCACCCGCCGCATCCAAGGGGCTCTTTACAATGAGCAGTTCTTC
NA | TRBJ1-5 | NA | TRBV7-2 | CASSLGIYQPQHF | TGTGCCAGCAGCCTGGGGATCTACCAGCCCCAGCATTTT
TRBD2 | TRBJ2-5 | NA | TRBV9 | CASSVGTSGGETQYF | TGTGCCAGCAGCGTAGGGACTAGCGGGGGAGAGACCCAGTACTTC
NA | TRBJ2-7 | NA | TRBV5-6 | CASSRGGWEEQYF | TGTGCCAGCTCCCGAGGCGGGTGGGAAGAGCAGTACTTC
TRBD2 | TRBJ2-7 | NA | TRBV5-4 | CASSTGTSGVYEQYF | TGTGCCAGCAGCACAGGGACTAGCGGGGTATACGAGCAGTACTTC
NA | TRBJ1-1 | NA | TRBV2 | CASSVGYEAFF | TGTGCCAGCAGTGTGGGCTATGAAGCTTTCTTT
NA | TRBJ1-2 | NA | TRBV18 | CASSPFDNTNYGYTF | TGTGCCAGCTCACCATTCGACAACACTAACTATGGCTACACCTTC
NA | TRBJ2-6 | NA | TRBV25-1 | CASTGRGANVLTF | TGTGCCAGCACTGGGCGTGGGGCCAACGTCCTGACTTTC
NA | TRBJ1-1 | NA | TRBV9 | CASSPGPSANTEAFF | TGTGCCAGCAGCCCCGGGCCATCGGCGAACACTGAAGCTTTCTTT
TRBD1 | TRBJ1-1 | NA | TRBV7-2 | CASSRPGTGSVEAFF | TGTGCCAGCAGCCGTCCCGGGACAGGGAGCGTTGAAGCTTTCTTT
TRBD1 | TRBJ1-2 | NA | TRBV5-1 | CASSLPGTGLNYGYTF | TGCGCCAGCAGCTTACCCGGGACAGGCCTTAACTATGGCTACACCTTC
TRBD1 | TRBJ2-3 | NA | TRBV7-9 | CASSIQGAQDTQYF | TGTGCCAGCAGCATACAGGGGGCGCAGGATACGCAGTATTTT
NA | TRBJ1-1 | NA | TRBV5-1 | CASSLAGRSEAFF | TGCGCCAGCAGCTTGGCCGGGAGGTCTGAAGCTTTCTTT
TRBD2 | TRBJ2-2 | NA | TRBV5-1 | CASSLGPAGAGELFF | TGCGCCAGCAGCTTGGGACCAGCGGGGGCCGGGGAGCTGTTTTTT
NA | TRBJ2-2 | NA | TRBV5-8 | CASIFSGLSFNTGELFF | TGTGCCAGCATCTTTTCGGGGCTTTCCTTCAACACCGGGGAGCTGTTTTTT
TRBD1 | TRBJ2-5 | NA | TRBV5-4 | CATFLTGVETQYF | TGTGCCACCTTCCTGACAGGGGTAGAGACCCAGTACTTC